This T cell receptor beta chain was sequenced for a study of CD8+CD57+ T cells in acquired aplastic anemia. Study-level points and caveats: Common to patients and controls were roughly 30 CD8+ CDR3 sequences. Between the patient and control groups, CD8+ Simpson's diversity did not differ significantly.

The CDR3 is made up of 16 amino acids. V was pared by 6 bases and J by 0 bases, with 6 bases of the junction left unmatched. Germline-derived CDR1 and CDR2 are SEHNR and FQNEAQ (reference sequence). TCR beta VDJ and CDR3 profiles were obtained from a genomic DNA template. TCRdb re-analysed the reads in MiXCR, keeping a single row per CDR3 protein. The sample comprises fewer than 250,000 distinct CDR3 sequences, roughly half of which are singletons, and less than 9% rests with the top ten. Many counts were recorded for this clonotype. Its cognate antigen is unknown. The authors sequenced patients whose flow cytometry had shown CD8+CD57+ cell expansion.

The TCR originated in a human donor with aplastic anemia. The gene calls are TRBV7-9 and TRBJ1-3; 9 nucleotides match TRBD1. Specimen: sorted CD4+, CD8+, or CD8+CD57+ T cells (not recorded which) from PBMCs. CDR3 amino acids: CASRPQGADSGNTIYF. The CDR3 bases are TGTGCCAGCAGGCCACAGGGGGCTGACTCTGGAAACACCATATATTTT.